The text below deals with one T cell receptor beta chain. This clonotype appeared a few times. What this receptor recognizes is not known. Per-base quality was not reported, and no clone a single base away is much larger than it. Based on the germline V gene, the CDR1 and CDR2 sequences are SGHRS and YFSETQ. Reading from cysteine to phenylalanine, the CDR3 counts 14 amino acids. This entry keeps only the CDR3 DNA: 42 bases, framed from base 1. The entry originates in a study of blood T cells in healthy people across ages (dated by TCRdb to the mid-2010s). About the investigation overall: In model experiments, roughly one uniquely barcoded TCR beta cDNA molecule per two T cells was captured by template switching. To track age-related changes in TCR beta repertoire diversity, the study relied on deep sequencing normalized with unique cDNA molecular identifiers. Four age groups were formed from the donors: young (average 16 years), middle-aged (just under 40), aged (over 55) and long-lived (less than 85). To avoid experimental bias, donors of different ages were spread randomly across the sequencing lanes. Using the same blood draw, the study looked at two additional independent replicas of 1 million unique cDNA reads for two donors, one aged 18 to 30 and the other aged 80 or older. Summary of the overall study and its limitations: Compared with the aged group, more naive CD4+ T cells, fewer expanded clones and increased TCR diversity were shown by the long-lived group, suggesting age selection. Estimates of total diversity from one million sequenced T cells were regarded as lower bounds and underestimates. As age increased, observed TCR beta diversity per million T cells dropped in a roughly linear way, and a significant reduction was already evident by age around 41. A strong correlation was found between observed TCR beta diversity and the percentage of naive T cells measured by flow cytometry. Because the CMV infection status of the donors was unknown, age-related changes in expanded clonotypes may potentially have been confounded. Because profiling used bulk unsorted PBMCs, naive and antigen-experienced compartments could not be compared conclusively.

The donors were roughly 38 Caucasian individuals from Russia, aged roughly 6 to 90 years, who were systemically healthy. About 10 milliliters of peripheral blood were collected from each donor into EDTA-treated Vacutainer tubes. PBMCs were isolated by Ficoll-Paque density-gradient centrifugation, with at least 6.5 million obtained per sample. Total RNA, at least 6 micrograms per sample, was extracted from PBMCs with Trizol reagent. The percentages of naive CD45RAhigh/CD27high T cells were determined by flow cytometry on a PBMC aliquot from every donor. Library preparation employed 5' RACE. The sequencer was an Illumina HiSeq 2500. A second 7 to 11 cycle PCR used a sample-barcoded 5' primer and a J-beta primer mix. Each TCR beta cDNA molecule received a unique molecular identifier from a template-switch 5' adaptor carrying 12 random nucleotides. Each sample yielded at least 3 million CDR3-containing paired-end reads. First-strand cDNA synthesis was performed from all RNA using the Mint cDNA synthesis kit, with priming by a TRBC-specific oligonucleotide. After uracil-DNA glycosylase treatment, a first 18-cycle PCR used universal primers M1SS and BC2_uni_R on all cDNA. The original methods were these. Each sample was normalized by randomly selecting 1 million high-quality reads, each carrying a distinct molecular identifier. Instead of being binned into consensus sequences, reads that shared molecular identifiers were thrown out. MiTCR, with a Q25 quality threshold and the strictest error-elimination algorithm, was used for CDR3 identification, clonotype clustering and error correction. A nonparametric unseen species model with Euler transformation was used to estimate a lower bound on total TCR beta diversity. TCRdb took the public reads, trimmed them with fastp at Q25, ran MiXCR for clone calling and kept in-frame beta chains. Entries that share a CDR3 protein sequence are merged under the most common genes and DNA. What appears here as the V and J calls and clone size reflects TCRdb's work, not the paper's. The sample includes about 780,000 distinct CDR3 sequences, with around 45% observed a single time. The ten largest account for 15% to 20% of the sample.

The sequence was collected from an elderly man in good health. Rearrangement joined TRBV5-1 to TRBJ2-4; 10 nucleotides in the junction match TRBD1. Gene TRBJ2-5 matches the end of the DNA better, so the J call may be wrong. The sequenced material came from blood. CDR3 reads: CASSWTGGQETQYF. The nucleotide sequence is TGCGCCAGCAGCTGGACAGGGGGGCAAGAGACCCAGTACTTC.